These 14 T cell receptor beta chains were all obtained from the same sample, sequenced in a study of OX40 agonist ivuxolimab in advanced cancers. Some clones are missing from TCRdb's copy, which holds only in-frame ones; the method was immunoSEQ multiplex PCR. Of 80,000 to 90,000 clones in the sample, about 86% were seen once. The starting material was CD4+ or CD8+ T cells sorted from blood, obtained in a trial of the OX40 agonist ivuxolimab. The receptors here all came from an adult with an advanced solid tumor such as melanoma, head and neck, liver or kidney cancer.

The rearrangement joins TRBV19 to TRBJ2-6; D gene uncertain. The V gene lost 5 bases and the J gene lost 0 bases, with 8 bases spanning the gap. This CDR3 comprises 15 residues. Per the germline V gene, CDR1 is LNHDA and CDR2 is SQIVND (reference sequence). In DNA form, the CDR3 reads TGTGCCAGTAGTTCTCAGAGCTCTGGGGCCAACGTCCTGACTTTC. This sequence encodes CASSSQSSGANVLTF.

This chain links TRBV7-9 with TRBJ1-1, with D unclear. The CDR3 has 12 amino acids. V was shortened by 1 base and J by 8 bases, with 8 bases between the two germline ends. Germline assignment: CDR1 SEHNR and CDR2 FQNEAQ (reference sequence). CDR3 bases: TGTGCCAGCAGCTTAGAGAATAGGGAAGCTTTCTTT. Protein product: CASSLENREAFF.

This sequence joins TRBV19 and TRBJ2-3; D is perhaps TRBD1 or TRBD2 (5 bases each). V was trimmed by 5 bases and J by 9 bases, leaving 18 bases between them. The CDR3 runs to 14 residues. Per germline, CDR1 LNHDA and CDR2 SQIVND (reference sequence). CDR3 region: CASSGTLLETTQYF. For the CDR3, the DNA is TGTGCCAGTAGTGGGACCCTTCTAGAGACCACGCAGTATTTT.

The rearrangement joins TRBV28 to TRBJ2-2; D may be TRBD2 (6 bases). V was trimmed by 3 bases and J by 0 bases, leaving 8 bases between them. Germline loops: CDR1 MDHEN, CDR2 SYDVKM. The CDR3 runs to 15 residues. CDR3 in amino acids: CASSLDYTNTGELFF. The CDR3 DNA sequence: TGTGCCAGCAGTTTGGACTATACGAACACCGGGGAGCTGTTTTTT.

V is TRBV6-5 and J is TRBJ1-5, with D maybe TRBD1 (5 bases). From germline, CDR1 is MNHEY and CDR2 SVGAGI. V shed 7 bases and J shed 6 bases, with 7 bases lying between them. This CDR3 contains 11 residues. For the CDR3, the DNA is TGTGCCAGCAAAAGGGGTCAGCCCCAGCATTTT. Translating gives CASKRGQPQHF.

The chain links TRBV5-3 to TRBJ2-3; TRBD2 might be the D (6 bases). TRBV5-3 is an ORF; its function is uncertain. Trimming removed 0 bases at V and 6 bases at J, with 23 bases between. This CDR3 region has 18 residues. In DNA, the CDR3 is TGTGCCAGAAGCTTGGATCGAAGGGGCGACGTACGGGAGGATACGCAGTATTTT. Translated, it gives CARSLDRRGDVREDTQYF.

As for this clone: This sample also contains other DNA sequences that code for the same CDR3. The chain couples TRBV18 to TRBJ2-5; D not resolved. Looked up from germline, CDR1 is KGHSH and CDR2 is LQKENI. Trimming took off 3 bases at V and 2 bases at J, with 1 base between the two ends. The CDR3 has 11 amino acids. The DNA for the CDR3 is TGTGCCAGCTCACCTCAAGAGACCCAGTACTTC. It yields the protein CASSPQETQYF.

The V gene is TRBV6-6, the J gene TRBJ2-7; D is perhaps TRBD1 or TRBD2 (5 bases each). This CDR3 is built from 14 residues. Trimming left V 6 bases short and J 6 bases short, with 18 bases between. Germline CDR1 reads MNHNY; CDR2 reads SVGAGI (reference sequence). CDR3 region: CASSTRIGDGEQYF. Here the CDR3 DNA reads TGTGCCAGCAGCACCCGAATAGGGGACGGCGAGCAGTACTTC.

J is TRBJ1-4 and V is TRBV29-1; D may be TRBD1 (5 bases). This CDR3 is 13 amino acids long. CDR1 is SQVTM, CDR2 ANQGSEA, per germline. V lost 2 bases, J lost 6 bases, and 10 bases lay in between. The chain's CDR3 is CSVESGGDEKLFF. Written as DNA, the CDR3 is TGCAGCGTTGAATCTGGGGGGGATGAAAAACTGTTTTTT.

The rearrangement links TRBV10-3 to TRBJ2-1; 15 bases agree with TRBD2. The CDR3 runs 18 residues. Per germline, CDR1 ENHRY and CDR2 SYGVKD. The V and J ends lost 2 bases and 5 bases, in that order; junction bases with no gene match: 7. CDR3 coding DNA: TGTGCCATCAGTGAGGGACTAGCGGGGGGGCCCCAACACAATGAGCAGTTCTTC. It encodes CAISEGLAGGPQHNEQFF.

The chain joins TRBV9 to TRBJ2-7; perhaps TRBD1 as D (6 bases). CDR3 length: 13 amino acids. Germline-derived CDR1 and CDR2 are SGDLS and YYNGEE. V lost 6 bases and J 6 bases, leaving 16 bases between the germline ends. The CDR3 nucleotides are TGTGCCAGCAACAGAGGGGAAGGGGGCGAGCAGTACTTC. It encodes CASNRGEGGEQYF.

This chain connects TRBV9 to TRBJ2-7, with no clear D. The CDR3 contains 15 residues. Germline values: CDR1 SGDLS, CDR2 YYNGEE. V lost 0 bases and J 0 bases, leaving 10 bases between the germline ends. CDR3 nucleotides: TGTGCCAGCAGCGTAGCTGCGTCAAGCTCCTACGAGCAGTACTTC. Its translation: CASSVAASSSYEQYF. Looking up the rest from reference TRBV9 and TRBJ2-7 gives the full variable domain: DSGVTQTPKHLITATGQRVTLRCSPRSGDLSVYWYQQSLDQGLQFLIQYYNGEERAKGNILERFSAQQFPDLHSELNLSSLELGDSALYFCASSVAASSSYEQYFGPGTRLTVT.

The chain combines TRBV5-3 with TRBJ2-1; 15 bases match TRBD2. TRBV5-3 is an open reading frame, and its role is uncertain. V lost 4 bases and J lost 0; bases outside the gene matches: 2. CDR3 length equals 17 residues. This CDR3 reads CARSAGLAGGSYNEQFF. CDR3 bases: TGTGCCAGAAGCGCGGGACTAGCGGGGGGCTCCTACAATGAGCAGTTCTTC.

The chain carries TRBV5-1 and TRBJ2-7; D gene unclear. V was pared by 5 bases and J by 2 bases, with 8 bases between. This CDR3 contains 12 residues. Germline values: CDR1 SGHRS, CDR2 YFSETQ. CDR3 coding DNA: TGCGCCAGCAGTTCTGACACCTACGAGCAGTACTTC. Translation: CASSSDTYEQYF. Complete variable domain (other parts from reference TRBV5-1 and TRBJ2-7): KAGVTQTPRYLIKTRGQQVTLSCSPISGHRSVSWYQQTPGQGLQFLFEYFSETQRNKGNFPGRFSGRQFSNSRSEMNVSTLELGDSALYLCASSSDTYEQYFGPGTRLTVT.